One and the same sample provided the 24 T cell receptor beta chains below, sequenced in a study of T cells in Graves' hyperthyroidism and ophthalmopathy. There were TCR beta CDR3 regions amplified from RNA transcripts. TCR CDR3 regions were first amplified by RT-PCR with HTBI primers. TCRdb recomputed calls from the multiplex PCR reads with MiXCR, one row per CDR3 protein. This table has about 300,000 distinct CDR3 sequences, around 20% appearing once. The sample consisted of blood. These receptors came from a man aged 50 to 59 with Graves' ophthalmopathy.

This clonotype occurred a few times. This sequence joins TRBV28 and TRBJ1-5; TRBD1 might be the D (6 bases). Germline V CDR1 and CDR2: MDHEN, SYDVKM. This CDR3 contains 13 residues. The V and J ends lost 10 bases and 9 bases respectively, with 19 bases between them. This CDR3 is CATVRQEDRPQHF. Here the CDR3 DNA reads TGTGCCACGGTGCGACAGGAGGATCGGCCCCAGCATTTT.

This chain connects TRBV6-5 to TRBJ1-1, with unresolved D. V was cut by 6 bases and J by 0 bases, with 20 bases left in between. CDR1 is MNHEY and CDR2 is SVGAGI in the germline V gene. The CDR3 contains 17 residues. CDR3 nucleotide sequence: TGTGCCAGCAGCTATCTGAAGGGAACCACTATGAACACTGAAGCTTTCTTT. This gives the protein CASSYLKGTTMNTEAFF.

The chain links TRBV20-1 to TRBJ2-5, with D unclear. V was trimmed by 1 base and J by 0 bases, leaving 3 bases between them. CDR1 is DFQATT and CDR2 is SNEGSKA in the germline V gene (reference sequence). The CDR3 contains 12 residues. The CDR3 region is CSARVNQETQYF. The CDR3 bases are TGCAGTGCTAGAGTTAACCAAGAGACCCAGTACTTC.

This clonotype came up a few times. The chain joins TRBV7-2 to TRBJ2-7; the D gene is possibly TRBD1 (6 bases). Between the trimmed V and J ends, which lost 4 bases and 0 bases, there was a span of 10 bases. Germline CDR1 reads SGHTA; CDR2 reads FQGNSA. CDR3 length equals 14 residues. The CDR3 DNA reads TGTGCCAGCAGCTCGACAGGAGCCTCCTACGAGCAGTACTTC. As protein: CASSSTGASYEQYF.

The V call is TRBV6-2 or TRBV6-3, the J call TRBJ2-7, with 8 bases matching TRBD2. This CDR3 contains 15 residues. V shed 6 bases, J shed 6 bases, and the junction held 13 bases outside the gene matches. In germline, CDR1 is MNHEY, CDR2 SVGEGT. CDR3 sequence (DNA): TGTGCCAGCAGCCCTACCGGGACTAGAAGGGCCGAGCAGTACTTC. Its translation: CASSPTGTRRAEQYF.

This clonotype came up many times. The J gene is TRBJ1-6, the V gene TRBV3-1; D gene ambiguous. Between the trimmed V and J ends, which lost 5 bases and 9 bases, there was a span of 11 bases. This CDR3 has 13 amino acids. Germline CDR1 is LGHDT and CDR2 is YNNKEL (reference sequence). The DNA for the CDR3 is TGTGCCAGCAGCGGAACGAGAGGTTCACCCCTCCACTTT. Translating gives CASSGTRGSPLHF.

In this sample, this clonotype turned up many times. This sequence joins TRBV2 and TRBJ1-1; D is uncertain. Trimming removed 6 bases at V and 1 base at J, with 9 bases between. Germline CDR1 SNHLY, CDR2 FYNNEI. CDR3 size: 13 residues. The CDR3 spells CASREQPNTEAFF. In DNA form, the CDR3 reads TGTGCCAGCAGAGAACAGCCGAACACTGAAGCTTTCTTT.

This clonotype was seen ten or more times. V gene TRBV27 combines with J gene TRBJ2-7; D is undetermined. This CDR3 spans 15 amino acids. V was clipped by 4 bases and J by 2 bases, with 15 bases between them. The V gene's germline CDR1 is MNHEY and CDR2 SMNVEV (reference sequence). CDR3 loop: CASSSYPGPAYEQYF. CDR3 coding DNA: TGTGCCAGCAGTTCCTATCCTGGACCCGCCTACGAGCAGTACTTC.

This clonotype was recorded many times. This chain uses TRBV28 with TRBJ1-3; D not resolved. Germline values: CDR1 MDHEN, CDR2 SYDVKM. CDR3 length: 16 amino acids. Trimming took 2 bases from V and 2 from J, leaving 13 bases between them. CDR3 DNA sequence: TGTGCCAGCAGTTTAGGCCGGACGTGGACTGGAAACACCATATATTTT. Translated: CASSLGRTWTGNTIYF. The full variable domain, with the rest looked up from reference TRBV28 and TRBJ1-3, is DVKVTQSSRYLVKRTGEKVFLECVQDMDHENMFWYRQDPGLGLRLIYFSYDVKMKEKGDIPEGYSVSREKKERFSLILESASTNQTSMYLCASSLGRTWTGNTIYFGEGSWLTVV.

The rearrangement links TRBV5-1 to TRBJ2-7; 13 bases are shared with TRBD2. The CDR3 runs 15 residues. V lost 4 bases to trimming and J lost 6 bases; unmatched junction nucleotides: 7. Germline CDR1 and CDR2: SGHRS and YFSETQ. CDR3 residues: CASSLQTSGRSEQYF. The CDR3 DNA reads as TGCGCCAGCAGCCTCCAGACTAGCGGGAGGTCCGAGCAGTACTTC.

V usage is TRBV29-1 and J usage is TRBJ1-3; D not resolved. This CDR3 has 12 amino acids. V lost 6 bases to trimming and J lost 4 bases, with 10 bases between them. CDR1 and CDR2 (germline): SQVTM, ANQGSEA. CDR3 nucleotides: TGCAGCGTGGGGAACCAAGGAAACACCATATATTTT. It translates to CSVGNQGNTIYF.

This clonotype was recorded a few times. The gene calls are TRBV28 and TRBJ1-5, with 7 bases aligning to TRBD1. V was pared by 7 bases and J by 6 bases, with 12 bases of the junction left unmatched. The CDR3 contains 15 residues. The germline gives CDR1 MDHEN, CDR2 SYDVKM. The CDR3 reads CASTPSRGNGQPQHF. In DNA form, the CDR3 reads TGTGCCAGCACTCCTAGCAGGGGGAACGGTCAGCCCCAGCATTTT.

This clonotype showed up many times. This rearrangement joins TRBV24-1 to TRBJ2-3; 14 nucleotides agree with TRBD2. The ends lost 5 bases at V and 0 bases at J; junction bases unmatched: 6. The CDR3 is made up of 18 amino acids. Germline CDR1 reads KGHDR; CDR2 reads SFDVKD. The CDR3 region is CATSAARTSGRSTDTQYF. CDR3 nucleotides: TGTGCCACCAGTGCGGCAAGGACTAGCGGGAGGAGCACAGATACGCAGTATTTT.

This clonotype was seen at least ten times. V usage is TRBV2 and J usage is TRBJ2-3, with 15 bases aligning to TRBD2. CDR1 and CDR2 from the germline V gene are SNHLY and FYNNEI. This CDR3 spans 16 amino acids. V lost 6 bases to trimming and J lost 0 bases; unmatched junction nucleotides: 1. The CDR3 nucleotides are TGTGCCAGCAGAGGACTAGCGGGAGGGAGCACAGATACGCAGTATTTT. Residues: CASRGLAGGSTDTQYF.

This clonotype was seen a handful of times. The chain uses TRBV27 and TRBJ1-3; D gene unclear. Trimming removed 0 bases at V and 0 bases at J, with 6 bases between. The CDR3 totals 15 residues. The V gene's germline CDR1 is MNHEY and CDR2 SMNVEV (reference sequence). The DNA of the CDR3 is TGTGCCAGCAGTTTATCCCATAGCTCTGGAAACACCATATATTTT. As protein: CASSLSHSSGNTIYF.

This clonotype was detected ten times or more. J is TRBJ2-7 and V is TRBV28; 11 nucleotides align to TRBD1. In germline, CDR1 is MDHEN, CDR2 SYDVKM. CDR3 size: 13 residues. Trimming cost V 8 bases and J 5 bases; bases outside gene matches: 5. The CDR3 reads CASGDRGGHEQYF. CDR3 sequence (DNA): TGTGCCAGCGGGGACAGGGGGGGACACGAGCAGTACTTC.

The gene calls are TRBV6-1 and TRBJ1-1, with 12 nucleotides matching TRBD1. The V gene's germline CDR1 is MNHNS and CDR2 SASEGT. Losses at the gene ends were 8 bases for V and 5 bases for J; bases not matched to a gene: 9. The CDR3 sequence is 15 residues long. Here the CDR3 reads CASPGQGAAGTEAFF. The CDR3 DNA reads as TGTGCCAGCCCGGGACAGGGGGCGGCCGGAACTGAAGCTTTCTTT.

The gene calls are TRBV6-1 and TRBJ2-3; D not certain. The V gene's germline CDR1 is MNHNS and CDR2 SASEGT. Trimming took off 6 bases at V and 0 bases at J, with 16 bases between the two ends. This CDR3 contains 16 residues. This CDR3 reads CASRRTGGTSTDTQYF. Written as DNA, the CDR3 is TGTGCCAGCAGACGAACGGGCGGAACTAGCACAGATACGCAGTATTTT.

In its sample, this clonotype was seen a few times. The V gene is TRBV5-1, the J gene TRBJ2-7; D perhaps matches TRBD1 (5 bases). V lost 0 bases and J lost 5, with 15 bases in between. Germline-derived CDR1 and CDR2 are SGHRS and YFSETQ. CDR3 size: 15 residues. CDR3 sequence (DNA): TGCGCCAGCAGCTTGGGGGGCCAGGGCCACCACGAGCAGTACTTC. It specifies CASSLGGQGHHEQYF.

The chain uses TRBV7-9 and TRBJ1-1, with 12 bases matching TRBD1. The CDR3 spans 21 residues. J gave up 7 bases and V 4 bases, and 25 bases lay outside the gene matches. Germline CDR1 and CDR2: SEHNR and FQNEAQ (reference sequence). The CDR3 DNA sequence: TGTGCCAGCAGCTCCCGAGGGGACCGCCGGGACAGGGGGCTTTCGGCCTATGAAGCTTTCTTT. This translates into CASSSRGDRRDRGLSAYEAFF.

This clonotype turned up a few times. The rearrangement links TRBV20-1 to TRBJ2-1; no definite D call. Germline CDR1 is DFQATT and CDR2 is SNEGSKA (reference sequence). CDR3 size: 13 residues. The CDR3 sequence is CSASASSYNEQFF. The CDR3 coding sequence is TGCAGCGCATCGGCGTCCTCCTACAATGAGCAGTTCTTC.

In its sample, this clonotype was seen a few times. The chain uses TRBV5-6 and TRBJ1-1; tentative D call: TRBD1 (5 bases). CDR3 length equals 14 residues. V lost 4 bases and J lost 8, with 18 bases in between. Germline lookup yields CDR1 SGHDT and CDR2 YYEEEE. The CDR3 loop reads CASSRQGVALEAFF. CDR3 DNA sequence: TGTGCCAGCAGCCGCCAGGGAGTAGCTTTGGAAGCTTTCTTT.

V gene TRBV19 combines with J gene TRBJ2-7, with 8 bases fitting TRBD2. Trimming at V came to 8 bases and at J to 2 bases, leaving 8 bases not matched to a gene. The germline V gene encodes CDR1 LNHDA and CDR2 SQIVND (reference sequence). CDR3 length equals 14 residues. This CDR3 reads CASRGGTSPYEQYF. Written as DNA, the CDR3 is TGTGCCAGTCGGGGGGGTACATCTCCCTACGAGCAGTACTTC.

Ten or more counts support this clonotype. The chain has TRBV20-1 and TRBJ2-3, with TRBD2 matching over 13 bases. In germline, CDR1 is DFQATT, CDR2 SNEGSKA (reference sequence). The junction had 12 bases not matched to a gene; V was cut back by 3 bases and J by 3 bases. CDR3 length: 18 residues. The CDR3 sequence: CSASLGRGTSGKTDTQYF. Here the CDR3 DNA reads TGCAGTGCTAGTTTGGGTCGAGGGACTAGCGGGAAAACAGATACGCAGTATTTT.